This section outlines one T cell receptor (beta chain) sequence together with its context. Seattle patients were enrolled during active infection and followed longitudinally. Authors' methods: Scientists estimated how many nucleated cells there were by amplifying reference gene primers. Repertoires were generated with immunoSEQ multiplex PCR, while TCRdb's copy carries only in-frame clones and drops some. V, J and clone size are taken as reported in that table, and D and trimming were inferred from the DNA itself. The sample holds roughly 200,000 clones, more than 80% seen once. CDR3 size: 21 residues. V dropped 2 bases and J dropped 0; count of bases not matched to a gene: 12. Germline CDR1 reads KGHSH; CDR2 reads LQKENI. The data belong to a study of blood T cell repertoires in COVID-19. Study details: The origin of the acute and convalescent COVID-19 samples was the United States, Italy and Spain. From T cells, B-cell-depleted T cells, or PBMCs came the material, which was cDNA or gDNA.

The origin of this receptor is a woman of 80 years or more with COVID-19, enrolled during active disease. Sequenced material: peripheral blood. V and J are TRBV18 and TRBJ2-4, with 14 nucleotides matching TRBD2. Written as DNA, the CDR3 is TGTGCCAGCTCACCAACTGGGAGGACTAGCGGGGGGCGAATAGCCAAAAACATTCAGTACTTC. It yields the protein CASSPTGRTSGGRIAKNIQYF.